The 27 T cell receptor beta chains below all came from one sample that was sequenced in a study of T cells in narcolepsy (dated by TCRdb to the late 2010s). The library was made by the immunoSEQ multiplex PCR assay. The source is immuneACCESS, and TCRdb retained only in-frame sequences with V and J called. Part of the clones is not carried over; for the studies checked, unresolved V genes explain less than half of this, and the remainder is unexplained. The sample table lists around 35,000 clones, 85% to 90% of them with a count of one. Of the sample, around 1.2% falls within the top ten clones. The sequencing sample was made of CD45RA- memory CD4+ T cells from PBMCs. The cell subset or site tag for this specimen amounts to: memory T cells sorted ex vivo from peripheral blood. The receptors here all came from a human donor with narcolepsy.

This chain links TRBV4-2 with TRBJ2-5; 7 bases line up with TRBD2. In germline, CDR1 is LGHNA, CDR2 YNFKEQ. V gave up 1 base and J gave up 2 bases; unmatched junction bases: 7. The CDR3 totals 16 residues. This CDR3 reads CASSQGGGGTQETQYF. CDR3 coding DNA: TGTGCCAGCAGCCAAGGTGGCGGGGGAACTCAAGAGACCCAGTACTTC.

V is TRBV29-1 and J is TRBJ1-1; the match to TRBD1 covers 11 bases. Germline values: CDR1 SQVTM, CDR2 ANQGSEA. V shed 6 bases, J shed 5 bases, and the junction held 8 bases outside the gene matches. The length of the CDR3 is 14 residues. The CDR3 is CSVVRTGGNTEAFF. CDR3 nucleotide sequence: TGCAGCGTCGTTCGGACAGGGGGCAATACTGAAGCTTTCTTT.

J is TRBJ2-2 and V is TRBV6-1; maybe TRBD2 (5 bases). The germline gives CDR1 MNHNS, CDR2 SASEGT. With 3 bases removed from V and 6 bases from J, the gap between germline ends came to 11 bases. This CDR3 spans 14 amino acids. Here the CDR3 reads CASSDEGLAGELFF. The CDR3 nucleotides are TGTGCCAGCAGTGATGAGGGATTGGCCGGGGAGCTGTTTTTT.

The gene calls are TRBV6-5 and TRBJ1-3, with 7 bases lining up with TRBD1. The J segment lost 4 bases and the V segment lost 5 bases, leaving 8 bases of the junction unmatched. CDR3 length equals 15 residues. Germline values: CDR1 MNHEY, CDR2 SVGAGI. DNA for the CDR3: TGTGCCAGCAGTGCTAGACAGGGCTACGGAAACACCATATATTTT. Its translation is CASSARQGYGNTIYF.

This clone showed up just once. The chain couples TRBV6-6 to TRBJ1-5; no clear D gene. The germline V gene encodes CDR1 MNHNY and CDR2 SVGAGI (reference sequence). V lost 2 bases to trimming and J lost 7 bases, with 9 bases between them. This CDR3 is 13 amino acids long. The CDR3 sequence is CASSYGGKQPQHF. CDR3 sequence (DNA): TGTGCCAGCAGTTACGGCGGGAAACAGCCCCAGCATTTT.

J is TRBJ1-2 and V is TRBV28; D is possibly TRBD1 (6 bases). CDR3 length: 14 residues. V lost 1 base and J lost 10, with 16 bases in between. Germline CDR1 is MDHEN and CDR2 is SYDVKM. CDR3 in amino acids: CASSLSGQKVVYTF. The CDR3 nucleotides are TGTGCCAGCAGTTTATCGGGACAAAAGGTAGTCTACACCTTC.

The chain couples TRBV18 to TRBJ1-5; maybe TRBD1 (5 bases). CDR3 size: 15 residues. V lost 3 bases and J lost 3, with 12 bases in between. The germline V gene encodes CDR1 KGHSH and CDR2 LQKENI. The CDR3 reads CASSPSVGDNQPQHF. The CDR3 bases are TGTGCCAGCTCACCGTCGGTAGGGGACAATCAGCCCCAGCATTTT.

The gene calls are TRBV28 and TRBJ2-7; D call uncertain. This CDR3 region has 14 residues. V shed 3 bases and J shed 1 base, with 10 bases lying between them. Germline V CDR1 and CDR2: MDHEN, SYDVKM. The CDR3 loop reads CASSLHILSYEQYF. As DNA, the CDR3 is TGTGCCAGCAGTTTGCACATTCTGTCCTACGAGCAGTACTTC.

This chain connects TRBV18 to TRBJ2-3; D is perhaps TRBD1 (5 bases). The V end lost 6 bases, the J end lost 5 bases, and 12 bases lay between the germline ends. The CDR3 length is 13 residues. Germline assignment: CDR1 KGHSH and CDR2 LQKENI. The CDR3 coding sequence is TGTGCCAGCTCCCAGGGAATAGGAGATACGCAGTATTTT. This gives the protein CASSQGIGDTQYF. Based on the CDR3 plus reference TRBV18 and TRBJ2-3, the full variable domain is NAGVMQNPRHLVRRRGQEARLRCSPMKGHSHVYWYRQLPEEGLKFMVYLQKENIIDESGMPKERFSAEFPKEGPSILRIQQVVRGDSAAYFCASSQGIGDTQYFGPGTRLTVL.

The CDR3 here is CASSLRALATQYF. As DNA, the CDR3 is TGTGCCAGCAGTTTACGGGCATTAGCTACGCAGTATTTT. V is TRBV2 and J is TRBJ2-3; no clear D gene. In germline, CDR1 is SNHLY, CDR2 FYNNEI. The CDR3 is made up of 13 amino acids. V was cut by 5 bases and J by 8 bases, with 14 bases left in between.

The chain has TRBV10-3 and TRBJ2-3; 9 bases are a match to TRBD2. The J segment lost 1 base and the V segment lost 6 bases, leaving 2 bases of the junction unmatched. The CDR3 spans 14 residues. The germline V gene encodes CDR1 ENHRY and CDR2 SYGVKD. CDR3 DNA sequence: TGTGCCATCAGGTCTAGCGGGGGCACAGATACGCAGTATTTT. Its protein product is CAIRSSGGTDTQYF.

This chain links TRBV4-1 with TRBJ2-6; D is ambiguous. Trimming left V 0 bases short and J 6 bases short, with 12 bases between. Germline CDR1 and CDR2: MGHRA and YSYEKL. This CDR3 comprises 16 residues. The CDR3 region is CASSQDIRVAANVLTF. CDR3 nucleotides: TGCGCCAGCAGCCAAGATATACGGGTGGCGGCCAACGTCCTGACTTTC.

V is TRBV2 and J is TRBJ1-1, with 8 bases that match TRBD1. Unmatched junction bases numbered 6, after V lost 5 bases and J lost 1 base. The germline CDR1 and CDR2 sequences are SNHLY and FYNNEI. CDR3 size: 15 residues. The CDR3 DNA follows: TGTGCCAGCAGTACCACAGGGGGAAGGAACACTGAAGCTTTCTTT. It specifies CASSTTGGRNTEAFF.

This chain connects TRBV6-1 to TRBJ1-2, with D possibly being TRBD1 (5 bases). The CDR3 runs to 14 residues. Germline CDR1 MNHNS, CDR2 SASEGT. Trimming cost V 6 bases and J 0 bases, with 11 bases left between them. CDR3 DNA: TGTGCCAGCAGCCTCGGGGGTCCTAACTATGGCTACACCTTC. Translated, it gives CASSLGGPNYGYTF.

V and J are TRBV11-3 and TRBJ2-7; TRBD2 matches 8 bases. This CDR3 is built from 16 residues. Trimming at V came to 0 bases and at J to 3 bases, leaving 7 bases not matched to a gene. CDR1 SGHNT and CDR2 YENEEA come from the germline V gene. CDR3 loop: CASSLDRGGGLYEQYF. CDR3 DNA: TGTGCCAGCAGCTTAGACCGGGGCGGGGGGCTCTACGAGCAGTACTTC.

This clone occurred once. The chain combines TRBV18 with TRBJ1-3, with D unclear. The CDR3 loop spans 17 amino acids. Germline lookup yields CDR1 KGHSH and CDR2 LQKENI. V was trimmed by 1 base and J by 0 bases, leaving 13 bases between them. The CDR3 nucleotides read TGTGCCAGCTCACCACGTGGGGTTGGAGCCTCTGGAAACACCATATATTTT. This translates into CASSPRGVGASGNTIYF.

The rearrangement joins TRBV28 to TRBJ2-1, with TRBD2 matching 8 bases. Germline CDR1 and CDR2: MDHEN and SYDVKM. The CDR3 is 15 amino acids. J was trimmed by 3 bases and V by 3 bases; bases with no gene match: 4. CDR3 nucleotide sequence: TGTGCCAGCAGTTTCGGGGGGGCTTACTACAATGAGCAGTTCTTC. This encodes CASSFGGAYYNEQFF. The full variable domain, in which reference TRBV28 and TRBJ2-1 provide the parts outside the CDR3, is DVKVTQSSRYLVKRTGEKVFLECVQDMDHENMFWYRQDPGLGLRLIYFSYDVKMKEKGDIPEGYSVSREKKERFSLILESASTNQTSMYLCASSFGGAYYNEQFFGPGTRLTVL.

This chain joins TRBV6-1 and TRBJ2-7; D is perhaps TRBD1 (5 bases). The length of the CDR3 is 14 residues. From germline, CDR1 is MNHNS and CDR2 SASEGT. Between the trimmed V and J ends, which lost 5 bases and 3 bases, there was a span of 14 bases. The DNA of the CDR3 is TGTGCCAGCAGTTCCAGGGTAGGGTACTACGAGCAGTACTTC. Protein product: CASSSRVGYYEQYF.

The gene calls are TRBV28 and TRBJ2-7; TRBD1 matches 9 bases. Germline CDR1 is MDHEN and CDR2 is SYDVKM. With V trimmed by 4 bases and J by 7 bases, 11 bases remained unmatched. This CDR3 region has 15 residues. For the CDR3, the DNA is TGTGCCAGCAGTTCTGCACCGGGACAGGGACGAGAGCAGTACTTC. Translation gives CASSSAPGQGREQYF.

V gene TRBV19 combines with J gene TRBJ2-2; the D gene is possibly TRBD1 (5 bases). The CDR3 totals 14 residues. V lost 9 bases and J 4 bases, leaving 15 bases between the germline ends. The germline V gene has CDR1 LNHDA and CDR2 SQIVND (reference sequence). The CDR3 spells CASKGWAGTGELFF. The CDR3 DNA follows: TGTGCCAGCAAGGGGTGGGCTGGCACCGGGGAGCTGTTTTTT.

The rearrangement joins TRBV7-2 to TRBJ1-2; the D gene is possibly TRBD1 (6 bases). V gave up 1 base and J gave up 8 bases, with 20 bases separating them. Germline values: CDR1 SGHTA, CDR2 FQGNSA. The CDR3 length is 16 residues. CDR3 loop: CASSLVAAAGVRGYTF. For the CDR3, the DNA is TGTGCCAGCAGCTTAGTCGCCGCGGCAGGGGTGAGGGGCTACACCTTC.

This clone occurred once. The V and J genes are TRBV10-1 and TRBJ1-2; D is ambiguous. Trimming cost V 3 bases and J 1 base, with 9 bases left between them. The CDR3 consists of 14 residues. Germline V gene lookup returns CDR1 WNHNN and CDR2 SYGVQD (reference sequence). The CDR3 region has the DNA TGCGCCAGCAGTGATGGTCGGGGTAACTATGGCTACACCTTC. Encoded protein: CASSDGRGNYGYTF.

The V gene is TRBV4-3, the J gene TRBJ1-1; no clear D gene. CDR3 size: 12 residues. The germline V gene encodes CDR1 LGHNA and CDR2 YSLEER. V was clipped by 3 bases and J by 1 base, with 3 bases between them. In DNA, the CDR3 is TGCGCCAGCAGCCAGGAGAACACTGAAGCTTTCTTT. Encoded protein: CASSQENTEAFF.

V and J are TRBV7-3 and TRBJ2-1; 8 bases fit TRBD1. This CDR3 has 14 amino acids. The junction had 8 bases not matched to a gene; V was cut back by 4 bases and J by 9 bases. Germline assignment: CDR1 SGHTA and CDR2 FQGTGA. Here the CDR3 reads CASSSGQGRVEQFF. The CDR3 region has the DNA TGTGCCAGCAGCTCCGGACAGGGCCGGGTTGAGCAGTTCTTC. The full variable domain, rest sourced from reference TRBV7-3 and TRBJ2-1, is GAGVSQTPSNKVTEKGKYVELRCDPISGHTALYWYRQSLGQGPEFLIYFQGTGAADDSGLPNDRFFAVRPEGSVSTLKIQRTERGDSAVYLCASSSGQGRVEQFFGPGTRLTVL.

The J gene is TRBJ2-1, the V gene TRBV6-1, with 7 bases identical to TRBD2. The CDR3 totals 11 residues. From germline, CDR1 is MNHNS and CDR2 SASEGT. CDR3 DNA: TGTGCGGGGGGGTCCTACAATGAGCAGTTCTTC. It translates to CAGGSYNEQFF.

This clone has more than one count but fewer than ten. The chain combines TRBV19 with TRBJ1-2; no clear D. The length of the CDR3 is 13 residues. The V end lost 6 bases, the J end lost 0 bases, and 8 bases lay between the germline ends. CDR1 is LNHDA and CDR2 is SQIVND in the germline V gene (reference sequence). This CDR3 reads CASRDAANYGYTF. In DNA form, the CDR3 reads TGTGCCAGTAGGGACGCAGCTAACTATGGCTACACCTTC.

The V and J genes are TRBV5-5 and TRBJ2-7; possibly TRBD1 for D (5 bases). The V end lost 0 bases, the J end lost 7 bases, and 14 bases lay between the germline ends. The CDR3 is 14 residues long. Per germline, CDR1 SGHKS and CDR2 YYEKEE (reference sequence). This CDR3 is CASSLAGRVEEQYF. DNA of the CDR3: TGTGCCAGCAGCTTGGCTGGCAGGGTGGAAGAGCAGTACTTC.